The clone carrying this T cell receptor beta chain was recorded once. This sample was included in a study of blood T cell repertoires in COVID-19. About the study: Both acute and convalescent COVID-19 samples were obtained from the United States, Italy and Spain. T cells, B-cell-depleted T cells, or PBMCs provided the cDNA or gDNA that served as material.

CDR1 and CDR2 (germline): MGHRA, YSYEKL. The CDR3 consists of 15 residues. The germline V and J ends were trimmed by 4 bases and 0 bases, with 12 bases remaining between them. As originally analysed: For nucleated cells, counts were estimated from reference gene primer amplification. Using immunoSEQ multiplex PCR, the repertoire was profiled, and TCRdb retains in-frame clones only, with some absent. Clone size and V and J calls were adopted from that table, with D and trimming inferred from the DNA. Seen here are approximately 80,000 clones, 75% to 85% observed once, and the top ten hold 27%. The clonotype was recovered from a human donor in a cohort sampled during active COVID-19. The V and J genes are TRBV4-1 and TRBJ1-1, with D unresolved. Material: peripheral blood. CDR3 sequence: CASSLREHLNTEAFF. CDR3 nucleotide sequence: TGCGCCAGCAGCCTTCGGGAACACTTGAACACTGAAGCTTTCTTT.